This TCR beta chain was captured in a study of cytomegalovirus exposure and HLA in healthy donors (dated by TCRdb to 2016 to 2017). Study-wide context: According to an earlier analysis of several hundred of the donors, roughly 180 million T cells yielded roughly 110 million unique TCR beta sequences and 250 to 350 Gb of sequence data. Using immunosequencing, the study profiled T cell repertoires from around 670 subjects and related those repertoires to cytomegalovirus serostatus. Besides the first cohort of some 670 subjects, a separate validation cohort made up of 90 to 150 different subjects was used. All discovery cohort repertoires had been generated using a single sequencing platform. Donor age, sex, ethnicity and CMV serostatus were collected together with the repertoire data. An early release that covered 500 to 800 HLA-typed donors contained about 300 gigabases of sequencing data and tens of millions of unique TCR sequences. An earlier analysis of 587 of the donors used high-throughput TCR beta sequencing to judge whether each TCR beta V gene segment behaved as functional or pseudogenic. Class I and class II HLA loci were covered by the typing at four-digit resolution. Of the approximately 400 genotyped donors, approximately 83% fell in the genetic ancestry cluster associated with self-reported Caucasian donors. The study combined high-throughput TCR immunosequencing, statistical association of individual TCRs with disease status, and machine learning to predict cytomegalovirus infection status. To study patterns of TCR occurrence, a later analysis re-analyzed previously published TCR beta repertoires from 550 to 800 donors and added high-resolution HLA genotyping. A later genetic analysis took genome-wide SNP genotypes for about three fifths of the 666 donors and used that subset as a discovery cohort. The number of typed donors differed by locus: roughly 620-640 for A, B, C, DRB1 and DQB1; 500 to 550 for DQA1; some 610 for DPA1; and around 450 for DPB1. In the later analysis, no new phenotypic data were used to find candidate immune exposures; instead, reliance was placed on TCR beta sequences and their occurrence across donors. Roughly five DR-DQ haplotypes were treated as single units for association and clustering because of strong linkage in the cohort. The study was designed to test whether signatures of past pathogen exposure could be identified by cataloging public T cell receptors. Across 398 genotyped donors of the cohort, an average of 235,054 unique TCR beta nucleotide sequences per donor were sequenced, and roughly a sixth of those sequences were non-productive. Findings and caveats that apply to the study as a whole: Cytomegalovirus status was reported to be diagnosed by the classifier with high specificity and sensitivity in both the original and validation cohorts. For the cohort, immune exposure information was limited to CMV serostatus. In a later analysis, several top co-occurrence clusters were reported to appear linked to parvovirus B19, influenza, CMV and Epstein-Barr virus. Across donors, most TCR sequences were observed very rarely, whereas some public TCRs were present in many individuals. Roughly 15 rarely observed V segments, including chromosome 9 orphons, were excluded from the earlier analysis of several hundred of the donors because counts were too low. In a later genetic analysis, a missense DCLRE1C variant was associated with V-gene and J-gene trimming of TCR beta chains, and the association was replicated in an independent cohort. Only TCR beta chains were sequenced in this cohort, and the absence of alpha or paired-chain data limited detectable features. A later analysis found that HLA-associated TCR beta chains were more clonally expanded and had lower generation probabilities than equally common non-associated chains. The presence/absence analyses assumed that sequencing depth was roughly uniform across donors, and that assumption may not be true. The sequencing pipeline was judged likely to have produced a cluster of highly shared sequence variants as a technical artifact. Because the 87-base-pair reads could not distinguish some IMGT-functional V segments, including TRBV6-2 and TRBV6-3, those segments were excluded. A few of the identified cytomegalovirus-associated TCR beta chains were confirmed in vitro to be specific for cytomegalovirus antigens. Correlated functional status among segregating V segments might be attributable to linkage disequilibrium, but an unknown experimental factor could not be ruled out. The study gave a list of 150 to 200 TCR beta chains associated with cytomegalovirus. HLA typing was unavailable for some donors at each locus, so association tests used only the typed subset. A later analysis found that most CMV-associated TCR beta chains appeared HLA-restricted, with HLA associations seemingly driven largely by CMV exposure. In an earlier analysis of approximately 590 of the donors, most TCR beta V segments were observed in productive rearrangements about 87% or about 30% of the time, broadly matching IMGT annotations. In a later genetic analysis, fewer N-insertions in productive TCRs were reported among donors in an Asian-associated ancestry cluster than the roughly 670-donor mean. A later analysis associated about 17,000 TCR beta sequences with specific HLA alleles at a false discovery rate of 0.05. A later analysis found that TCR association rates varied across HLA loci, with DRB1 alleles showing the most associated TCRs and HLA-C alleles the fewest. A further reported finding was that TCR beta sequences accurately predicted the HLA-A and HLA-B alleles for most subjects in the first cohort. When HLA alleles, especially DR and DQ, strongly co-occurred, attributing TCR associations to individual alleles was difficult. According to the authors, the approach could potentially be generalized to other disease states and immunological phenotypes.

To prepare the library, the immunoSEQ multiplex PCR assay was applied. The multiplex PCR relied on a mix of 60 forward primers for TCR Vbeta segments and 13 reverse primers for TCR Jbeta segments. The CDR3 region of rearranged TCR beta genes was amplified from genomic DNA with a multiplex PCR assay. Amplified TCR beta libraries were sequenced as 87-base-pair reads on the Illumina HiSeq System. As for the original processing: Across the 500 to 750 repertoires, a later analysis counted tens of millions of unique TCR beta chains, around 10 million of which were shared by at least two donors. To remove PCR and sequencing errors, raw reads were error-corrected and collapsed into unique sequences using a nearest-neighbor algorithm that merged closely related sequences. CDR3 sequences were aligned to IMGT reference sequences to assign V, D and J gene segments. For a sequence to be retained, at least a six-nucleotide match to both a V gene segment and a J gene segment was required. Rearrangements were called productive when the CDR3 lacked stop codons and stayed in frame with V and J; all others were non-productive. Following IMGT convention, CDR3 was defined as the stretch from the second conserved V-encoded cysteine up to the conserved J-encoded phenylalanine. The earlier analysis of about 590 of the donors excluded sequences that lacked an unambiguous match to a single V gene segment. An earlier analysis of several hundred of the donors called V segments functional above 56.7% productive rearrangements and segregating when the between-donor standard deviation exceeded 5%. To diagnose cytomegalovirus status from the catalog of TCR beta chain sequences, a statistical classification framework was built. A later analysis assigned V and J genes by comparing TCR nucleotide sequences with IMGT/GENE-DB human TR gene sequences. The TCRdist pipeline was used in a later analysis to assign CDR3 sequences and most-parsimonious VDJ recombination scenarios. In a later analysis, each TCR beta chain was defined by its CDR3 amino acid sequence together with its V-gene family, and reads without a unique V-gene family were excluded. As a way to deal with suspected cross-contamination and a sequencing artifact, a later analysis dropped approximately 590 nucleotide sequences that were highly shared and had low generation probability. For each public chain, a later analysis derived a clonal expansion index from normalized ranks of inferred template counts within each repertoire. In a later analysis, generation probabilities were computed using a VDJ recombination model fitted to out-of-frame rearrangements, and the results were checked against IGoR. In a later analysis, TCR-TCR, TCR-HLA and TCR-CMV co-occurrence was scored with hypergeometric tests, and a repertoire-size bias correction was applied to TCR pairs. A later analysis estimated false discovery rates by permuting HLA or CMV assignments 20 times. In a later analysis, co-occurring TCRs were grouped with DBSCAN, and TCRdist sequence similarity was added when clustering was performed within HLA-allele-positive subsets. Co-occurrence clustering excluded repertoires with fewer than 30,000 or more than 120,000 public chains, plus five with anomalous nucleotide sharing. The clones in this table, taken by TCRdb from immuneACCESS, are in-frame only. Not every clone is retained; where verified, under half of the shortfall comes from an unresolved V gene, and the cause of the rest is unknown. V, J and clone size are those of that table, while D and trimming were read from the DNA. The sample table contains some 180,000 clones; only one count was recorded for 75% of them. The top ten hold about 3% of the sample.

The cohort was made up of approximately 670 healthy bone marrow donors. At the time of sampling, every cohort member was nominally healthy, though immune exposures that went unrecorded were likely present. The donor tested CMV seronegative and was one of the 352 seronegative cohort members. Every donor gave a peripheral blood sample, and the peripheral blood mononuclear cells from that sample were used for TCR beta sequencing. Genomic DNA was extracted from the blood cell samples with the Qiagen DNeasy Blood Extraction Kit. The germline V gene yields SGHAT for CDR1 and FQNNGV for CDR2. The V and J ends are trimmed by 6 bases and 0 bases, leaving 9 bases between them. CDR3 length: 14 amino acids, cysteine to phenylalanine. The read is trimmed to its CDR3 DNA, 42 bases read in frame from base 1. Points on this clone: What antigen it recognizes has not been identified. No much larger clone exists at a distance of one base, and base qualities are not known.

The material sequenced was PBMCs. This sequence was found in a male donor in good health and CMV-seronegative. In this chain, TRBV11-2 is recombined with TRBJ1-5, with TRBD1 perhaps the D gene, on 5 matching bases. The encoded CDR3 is CASSMTASNQPQHF. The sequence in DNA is TGTGCCAGCAGTATGACAGCTAGCAATCAGCCCCAGCATTTT.